The T cell receptor (beta chain) under discussion was sequenced for a study of response to subunit inactivated influenza vaccine. Notes on the study in general: Each seasonal influenza vaccination recruits few new T cells, the authors suggested.

In germline, CDR1 is LGHNA, CDR2 YNFKEQ. Trimming left V 2 bases short and J 6 bases short, with 14 bases between. This CDR3 comprises 14 residues. TCRdb called the RT-PCR reads again in MiXCR, with one record for every CDR3 protein. The data contain around 190,000 distinct CDR3 sequences, approximately 8.7% of them singletons. As regards this clonotype: Its target is unknown.

This sequence joins TRBV4-2 and TRBJ2-7; a possible D gene is TRBD2 (5 bases). Sequencing used non-naive T cells sorted from PBMCs, obtained on the day of vaccination. This receptor was identified in a man aged 50 to 60 who received an inactivated influenza vaccine. CDR3 nucleotide sequence: TGTGCCAGCAGCCAACGAAAACTTGCGGGCGAGCAGTACTTC. Its protein is CASSQRKLAGEQYF.